The 24 T cell receptor beta chains presented below share a single source sample, sequenced in a study of blood T cell repertoires in COVID-19. TCRdb keeps only in-frame clones here, not all; method: immunoSEQ multiplex PCR. The profile shows about 370,000 clones, roughly 91% of them singletons. Sequenced: PBMCs or T cells enriched from blood (not recorded which). Receptors originate from a woman younger than 45 who had recovered from COVID-19.

This clone was counted a few times. The gene calls are TRBV20-1 and TRBJ2-5; the D gene is possibly TRBD2 (5 bases). V was trimmed by 7 bases and J by 1 base, leaving 7 bases between them. Per the germline V gene, CDR1 is DFQATT and CDR2 is SNEGSKA (reference sequence). CDR3 length equals 11 residues. The CDR3 is CSGGLQETQYF. For the CDR3, the DNA is TGCAGTGGAGGACTCCAAGAGACCCAGTACTTC.

The J gene is TRBJ1-2, the V gene TRBV28; D is uncertain. The CDR3 has 12 residues. The ends were cut back, 3 bases at V and 1 base at J, with 3 bases in the middle. Germline CDR1 MDHEN, CDR2 SYDVKM. The CDR3 reads CASSFNNYGYTF. The DNA for the CDR3 is TGTGCCAGCAGTTTTAATAACTATGGCTACACCTTC.

V is TRBV7-2 and J is TRBJ1-5, with D tentatively TRBD1 (6 bases). V lost 1 base and J lost 5, with 9 bases in between. Germline V gene data show CDR1 as SGHTA and CDR2 as FQGNSA. The CDR3 sequence is 14 residues long. The CDR3, as DNA: TGTGCCAGCAGCTTAGAAGGGGGTTATCAGCCCCAGCATTTT. Translating gives CASSLEGGYQPQHF.

This chain uses TRBV15 with TRBJ1-2; the match to TRBD1 covers 7 bases. V lost 4 bases and J lost 6; bases outside the gene matches: 11. Germline lookup yields CDR1 LNHNV and CDR2 YYDKDF (reference sequence). The CDR3 is 15 amino acids. DNA of the CDR3: TGTGCCACCAGCACCTACCTCGACAGGGAGGATGGCTACACCTTC. It yields the protein CATSTYLDREDGYTF. The variable domain in full, completed from reference TRBV15 and TRBJ1-2, reads DAMVIQNPRYQVTQFGKPVTLSCSQTLNHNVMYWYQQKSSQAPKLLFHYYDKDFNNEADTPDNFQSRRPNTSFCFLDIRSPGLGDTAMYLCATSTYLDREDGYTFGSGTRLTVV.

V and J are TRBV7-3 and TRBJ2-3; TRBD2 matches at 10 bases. Germline V gene sequence: CDR1 SGHTA, CDR2 FQGTGA. CDR3 size: 18 residues. J gave up 2 bases and V 4 bases, and 12 bases lay outside the gene matches. The CDR3 bases are TGTGCCAGCAGCTCGCTAAACCTAGCGGGAGTGTCCACAGATACGCAGTATTTT. The encoded protein is CASSSLNLAGVSTDTQYF.

The chain joins TRBV15 to TRBJ1-2; 9 bases agree with TRBD1. Germline lookup yields CDR1 LNHNV and CDR2 YYDKDF (reference sequence). The CDR3 consists of 12 residues. Trimming cost V 11 bases and J 4 bases; bases outside gene matches: 5. CDR3 amino acids: CAVSTGGYGYTF. The CDR3, as DNA: TGTGCCGTTTCGACAGGGGGCTATGGCTACACCTTC. The full variable domain, in which reference TRBV15 and TRBJ1-2 provide the parts outside the CDR3, is DAMVIQNPRYQVTQFGKPVTLSCSQTLNHNVMYWYQQKSSQAPKLLFHYYDKDFNNEADTPDNFQSRRPNTSFCFLDIRSPGLGDTAMYLCAVSTGGYGYTFGSGTRLTVV.

Of note for this clone: Other DNA sequences in the sample encode the same CDR3. J is TRBJ2-3 and V is TRBV11-3, with D possibly TRBD2 on 6 matching bases. Trimming took off 5 bases at V and 6 bases at J, with 18 bases between the two ends. The CDR3 is 15 residues long. CDR1 is SGHNT and CDR2 is YENEEA in the germline V gene. The CDR3 is CASSPSGGALDTQYF. Written as DNA, the CDR3 is TGTGCCAGCAGCCCCAGCGGAGGGGCCTTGGATACGCAGTATTTT.

Regarding this clone: A junction end diverges from the germline sequence, so it may reflect a read error. The chain is built from TRBV6-5 and TRBJ2-7; 8 nucleotides agree with TRBD2. The CDR3 length is 16 residues. Germline V lookup: CDR1 MNHEY, CDR2 SVGAGI. The CDR3 here is CATSSVASGQPYEQYF. The CDR3 DNA reads TGTGCCACCAGTTCCGTGGCTAGCGGGCAACCCTACGAGCAGTACTTC.

The chain combines TRBV30 with TRBJ2-5; D ambiguous. Per the germline V gene, CDR1 is GTSNPN and CDR2 is SVGIG (reference sequence). Trimming left V 0 bases short and J 2 bases short, with 7 bases between. The CDR3 loop spans 13 amino acids. The CDR3: CAWSVQNQETQYF. CDR3 in DNA: TGTGCCTGGAGTGTACAGAATCAAGAGACCCAGTACTTC.

This chain links TRBV4-1 with TRBJ1-6; 8 bases are a match to TRBD1. Germline CDR1 is MGHRA and CDR2 is YSYEKL. V lost 1 base to trimming and J lost 9 bases; unmatched junction nucleotides: 11. The CDR3 spans 17 residues. CDR3 amino acids: CASSQVSNPGGLSPLHF. The CDR3 bases are TGCGCCAGCAGCCAAGTGTCTAATCCAGGGGGCCTTTCACCCCTCCACTTT.

The genes are TRBV19 and TRBJ1-5; D is possibly TRBD1 (6 bases). The CDR3 extends over 17 amino acids. CDR1 and CDR2 from the germline V gene are LNHDA and SQIVND (reference sequence). Trimming stripped 0 bases from V and 5 bases from J, with 17 bases between. The CDR3 DNA sequence: TGTGCCAGTAGTATAGATTGGTCCAGGGGTGGGGATCAGCCCCAGCATTTT. It is translated as CASSIDWSRGGDQPQHF.

The chain joins TRBV24-1 to TRBJ1-1; D is undetermined. The V gene's germline CDR1 is KGHDR and CDR2 SFDVKD. V lost 5 bases, J lost 3 bases, and 9 bases lay in between. CDR3 length: 13 residues. This CDR3 reads CATSAGSYTEAFF. CDR3 in DNA: TGTGCCACCAGTGCCGGGTCCTACACTGAAGCTTTCTTT.

This chain joins TRBV5-1 and TRBJ2-7, with a tentative D call TRBD2 (6 bases). The CDR3 runs to 13 residues. Germline V CDR1 and CDR2: SGHRS, YFSETQ. With 3 bases removed from V and 5 bases from J, the gap between germline ends came to 12 bases. CDR3 amino acids: CASSSLGGNEQYF. The DNA for the CDR3 is TGCGCCAGCAGCTCGCTCGGGGGAAACGAGCAGTACTTC.

In nucleotides, the CDR3 is TGTGCCAGCAGTGCTTGGACAGGGGTCTCTGGAAACACCATATATTTT. Protein: CASSAWTGVSGNTIYF. The rearrangement links TRBV2 to TRBJ1-3; 9 bases fit TRBD1. The V segment lost 4 bases and the J segment 0 bases; nucleotides outside the gene matches: 4. CDR1 is SNHLY, CDR2 FYNNEI, per germline. The CDR3 is 16 residues long.

The chain couples TRBV19 to TRBJ1-5; 8 bases are shared with TRBD1. The germline CDR1 and CDR2 sequences are LNHDA and SQIVND (reference sequence). CDR3 length: 15 amino acids. The V and J ends lost 8 bases and 0 bases, in that order; junction bases with no gene match: 6. Here the CDR3 DNA reads TGTGCCAGTTGGGACAGGCCCAGTAGCAATCAGCCCCAGCATTTT. Residues: CASWDRPSSNQPQHF.

This chain links TRBV25-1 with TRBJ2-3; the D gene is possibly TRBD1 (5 bases). The CDR3 runs 13 residues. With 2 bases removed from V and 4 bases from J, the gap between germline ends came to 7 bases. CDR1 and CDR2 (germline): MGHDK, SYGVNS. The DNA of the CDR3 is TGTGCCAGCAGTGAAGGCAGGGCAGATACGCAGTATTTT. This sequence encodes CASSEGRADTQYF.

The chain carries TRBV15 and TRBJ2-5; TRBD1 is a possible D gene (5 bases). The CDR3 length is 15 residues. Deletions cut 0 bases from V and 7 bases from J, with 15 bases between. Germline V CDR1 and CDR2: LNHNV, YYDKDF (reference sequence). The DNA for the CDR3 is TGTGCCACCAGCAGAGAGGGGCGGCAGGGCGGGACCCAGTACTTC. It encodes CATSREGRQGGTQYF.

The chain couples TRBV11-1 to TRBJ2-1; 9 bases line up with TRBD2. Germline V lookup: CDR1 SGHAT, CDR2 FQDESV (reference sequence). V was clipped by 7 bases and J by 8 bases; unmatched bases: 6. The CDR3 is 13 amino acids. CDR3 protein: CASTGGGAYEQFF. CDR3 sequence (DNA): TGTGCCAGCACCGGCGGGGGGGCCTATGAGCAGTTCTTC. The entire variable domain, with the rest obtained from reference TRBV11-1 and TRBJ2-1, is as follows: EAEVAQSPRYKITEKSQAVAFWCDPISGHATLYWYRQILGQGPELLVQFQDESVVDDSQLPKDRFSAERLKGVDSTLKIQPAELGDSAMYLCASTGGGAYEQFFGPGTRLTVL.

The chain joins TRBV6-5 to TRBJ1-1; D possibly corresponds to TRBD1 (5 bases). The V and J ends lost 5 bases and 6 bases respectively, with 10 bases between them. CDR1 and CDR2 from the germline V gene are MNHEY and SVGAGI. The CDR3 totals 12 residues. The CDR3 loop is CASSPGTAEAFF. In DNA form, the CDR3 reads TGTGCCAGCAGTCCCGGGACTGCTGAAGCTTTCTTT.

The chain couples TRBV21-1 to TRBJ1-1; the D call in the table, TRBD1, was not verified against the DNA. TRBV21-1 counts as a pseudogene. The CDR3 is 14 residues long. Here the CDR3 DNA reads TGTGCCAGCCCCGGGGACAGCGTGAACACTGAAGCTTTCTTT. Its translation is CASPGDSVNTEAFF.

The gene calls are TRBV6-2 or TRBV6-3 and TRBJ2-1; 10 bases are shared with TRBD2. This CDR3 is 15 amino acids long. V was pared by 0 bases and J by 7 bases, with 3 bases of the junction left unmatched. Germline assignment: CDR1 MNHEY and CDR2 SVGEGT. CDR3 DNA sequence: TGTGCCAGCAGTTACTCGGGACTAGCGCAAAATGAGCAGTTCTTC. It specifies CASSYSGLAQNEQFF.

The V gene is TRBV18, the J gene TRBJ1-3; 9 bases fit TRBD1. Per the germline V gene, CDR1 is KGHSH and CDR2 is LQKENI. The CDR3 is 14 amino acids. The trim removed 4 bases at V and 4 bases at J, leaving 2 bases unmatched. The CDR3 DNA follows: TGTGCCAGCTCACGGGACAGGGCCGGAAACACCATATATTTT. Its protein product is CASSRDRAGNTIYF.

This sequence joins TRBV5-8 and TRBJ1-6; TRBD1 matches at 10 bases. After removal of 2 bases from V and 8 bases from J, the junction contained 1 base not matched to a gene. The CDR3 has 14 residues. In germline, CDR1 is SGHTS, CDR2 YDEGEE. Written as DNA, the CDR3 is TGTGCCAGCAGCTTCGGGACAGGGGATTCACCCCTCCACTTT. It translates to CASSFGTGDSPLHF.

This chain connects TRBV2 to TRBJ2-6; a possible D gene is TRBD1 (6 bases). V was shortened by 8 bases and J by 0 bases, with 11 bases between the two germline ends. Germline V gene lookup returns CDR1 SNHLY and CDR2 FYNNEI. CDR3 length: 15 residues. The CDR3 sequence is CASQDRRSGANVLTF. CDR3 DNA: TGTGCCAGCCAGGACAGACGCTCTGGGGCCAACGTCCTGACTTTC.